This T cell receptor (beta chain) stems from a study of T cells in Graves' hyperthyroidism and ophthalmopathy. Whole-study findings and limits: Most thyroid clonotypes with frequency above 0.001 were detected in blood.

RNA transcripts gave rise to amplified TCR beta CDR3 regions. First-round RT-PCR of the TCR CDR3 relied on the HTBI primer set. TCRdb reanalysed the multiplex PCR reads using MiXCR and keeps one entry per CDR3 protein. The sample has about 620,000 distinct CDR3 sequences; roughly 15% are singletons. No ophthalmopathy progression within 18 months constituted stable Graves' hyperthyroidism. These patients, aged 18 to 65, had recently diagnosed hyperthyroidism lasting under 2 months. Not enrolled were patients with uncontrolled infection, other autoimmune disease, pregnancy or lactation. This CDR3 is built from 11 residues. Trimming took 8 bases from V and 7 from J, leaving 12 bases between them. Germline-derived CDR1 and CDR2 are MNHNS and SASEGT. Notes on this clonotype: Its target is unknown.

This clonotype was sampled from a woman aged 25 to 39 with Graves' hyperthyroidism. The genes are TRBV6-1 and TRBJ2-7; D call uncertain. Sequenced sample: blood. Written as DNA, the CDR3 is TGTGCCAGCGGGATTAGTGAGGAGCAGTACTTC. As protein: CASGISEEQYF.